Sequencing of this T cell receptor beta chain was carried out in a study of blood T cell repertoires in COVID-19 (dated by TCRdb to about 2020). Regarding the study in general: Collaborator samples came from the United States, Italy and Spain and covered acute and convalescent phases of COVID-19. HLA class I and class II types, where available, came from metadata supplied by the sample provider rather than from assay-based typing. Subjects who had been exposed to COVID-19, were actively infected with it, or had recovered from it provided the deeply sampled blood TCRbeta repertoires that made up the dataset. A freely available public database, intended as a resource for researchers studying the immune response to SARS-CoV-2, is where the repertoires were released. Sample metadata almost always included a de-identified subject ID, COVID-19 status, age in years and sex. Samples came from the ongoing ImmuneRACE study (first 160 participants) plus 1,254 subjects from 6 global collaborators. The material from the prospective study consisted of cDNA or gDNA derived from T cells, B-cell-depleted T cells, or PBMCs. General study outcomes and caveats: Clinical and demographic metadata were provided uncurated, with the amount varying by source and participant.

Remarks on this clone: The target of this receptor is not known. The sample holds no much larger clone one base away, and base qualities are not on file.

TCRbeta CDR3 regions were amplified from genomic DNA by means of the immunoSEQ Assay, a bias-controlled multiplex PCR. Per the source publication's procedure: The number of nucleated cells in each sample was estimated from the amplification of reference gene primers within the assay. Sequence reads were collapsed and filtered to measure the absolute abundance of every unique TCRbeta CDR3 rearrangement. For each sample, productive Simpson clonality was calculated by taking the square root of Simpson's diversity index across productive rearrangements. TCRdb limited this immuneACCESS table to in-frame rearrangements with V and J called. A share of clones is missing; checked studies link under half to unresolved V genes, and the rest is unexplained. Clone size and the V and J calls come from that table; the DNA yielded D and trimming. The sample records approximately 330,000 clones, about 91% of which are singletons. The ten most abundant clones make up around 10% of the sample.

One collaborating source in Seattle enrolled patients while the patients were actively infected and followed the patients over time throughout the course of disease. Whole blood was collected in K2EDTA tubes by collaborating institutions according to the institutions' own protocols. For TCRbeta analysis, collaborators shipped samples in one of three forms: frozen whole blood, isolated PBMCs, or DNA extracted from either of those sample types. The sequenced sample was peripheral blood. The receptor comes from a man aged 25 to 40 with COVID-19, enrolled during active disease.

The CDR3 reads CASSDPTYEQYF. At the DNA level, the sequence is TGTGCCAGCAGTGACCCCACCTACGAGCAGTACTTC. Recombination connected TRBV25-1 to TRBJ2-7; the D gene cannot be resolved reliably. The germline V gene provides CDR1 MGHDK and CDR2 SYGVNS. The CDR3 runs 12 residues from the cysteine to the phenylalanine. Left in the record is the CDR3 DNA by itself, 36 bases read in frame from the first base. The V end loses 3 bases and the J end loses 2 bases, and a stretch of 5 bases separates them.